Sequencing of this T cell receptor (beta chain) was carried out in a study of immune evolution from preneoplasia to lung adenocarcinoma. Comment on this clone: What it binds is not known.

Study-wide results and limits: From normal lung to invasive adenocarcinoma, top clone frequencies appeared to decrease.

The CDR3 spans 15 residues. The assay was immunoSEQ multiplex PCR, and TCRdb's table has in-frame clones only and misses some. The table records about 9,000 clones, approximately 85% of them present only once. This chain connects TRBV21-1 to TRBJ2-2. TRBV21-1 is a pseudogene. This TCR derives from an older person with lung adenocarcinoma. Sequenced sample: FFPE minimally invasive lung adenocarcinoma tissue. In DNA form, the CDR3 reads TGTGCCAGCAGCGGCTGGACGGTGAACACCGGGGAGCTGTTTTTT. Amino acids: CASSGWTVNTGELFF.